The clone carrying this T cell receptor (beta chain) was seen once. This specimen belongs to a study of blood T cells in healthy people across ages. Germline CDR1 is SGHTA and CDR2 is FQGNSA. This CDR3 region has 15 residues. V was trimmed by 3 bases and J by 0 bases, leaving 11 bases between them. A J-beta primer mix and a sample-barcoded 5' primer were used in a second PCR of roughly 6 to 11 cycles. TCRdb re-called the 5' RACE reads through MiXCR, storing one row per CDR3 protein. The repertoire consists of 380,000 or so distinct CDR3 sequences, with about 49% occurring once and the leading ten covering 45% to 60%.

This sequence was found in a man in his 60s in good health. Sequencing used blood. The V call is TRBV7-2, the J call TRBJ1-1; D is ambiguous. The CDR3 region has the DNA TGTGCCAGCAGCTTCCCACGGACGGTGAACACTGAAGCTTTCTTT. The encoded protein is CASSFPRTVNTEAFF.